One and the same sample provided the 26 T cell receptor beta chains below, sequenced in a study of blood T cell repertoires in COVID-19 (dated by TCRdb to the early 2020s). Library generation was performed with the immunoSEQ multiplex PCR assay. Here the immuneACCESS table is served through TCRdb, limited to in-frame sequences with V and J called. Missing clones are a known gap in these copies; in checked studies unresolved V genes cover under half, and the rest lacks a known reason. This sample gives fewer than 300,000 clones in total; around 90% of them show up just once. 0.99% of the sample belongs to the ten largest clones. Sequenced material: peripheral blood. These receptors all stem from a woman aged 35 to 49 who had recovered from COVID-19.

The chain uses TRBV30 and TRBJ2-3; D not resolved. CDR3 length equals 15 residues. The germline V gene has CDR1 GTSNPN and CDR2 SVGIG (reference sequence). Trimming shortened V by 0 bases and J by 0 bases, and 10 bases separated the two germline ends. The CDR3 loop is CAWSVWQTSTDTQYF. The DNA for the CDR3 is TGTGCCTGGAGTGTATGGCAGACTAGCACAGATACGCAGTATTTT.

This sequence joins TRBV11-3 and TRBJ1-3; TRBD1 is a possible D gene (5 bases). Trimming cost V 0 bases and J 2 bases, with 11 bases left between them. Germline loops: CDR1 SGHNT, CDR2 YENEEA. The CDR3 totals 16 residues. CDR3 sequence reads: CASSLDGAGAGNTIYF. The CDR3 DNA sequence: TGTGCCAGCAGCTTAGATGGGGCAGGCGCTGGAAACACCATATATTTT.

The chain joins TRBV4-1 to TRBJ2-1; D remains unclear. CDR3 length: 11 residues. Germline V lookup: CDR1 MGHRA, CDR2 YSYEKL. Trimming took off 3 bases at V and 9 bases at J, with 6 bases between the two ends. CDR3 protein: CASSQSGEQFF. The DNA of the CDR3 is TGCGCCAGCAGCCAGAGTGGTGAGCAGTTCTTC.

V gene TRBV9 combines with J gene TRBJ1-1; 10 bases are shared with TRBD1. The CDR3 length is 16 residues. The germline V gene has CDR1 SGDLS and CDR2 YYNGEE. With 3 bases clipped from V and 4 bases from J, the junction kept 9 bases outside the gene matches. CDR3 in amino acids: CASSGAGTGARTEAFF. CDR3 sequence (DNA): TGTGCCAGCAGCGGAGCCGGGACAGGGGCCCGCACTGAAGCTTTCTTT.

Worth noting for this clone: An end of the junction does not agree with germline; a read error may underlie this. The chain joins TRBV10-2 to TRBJ1-6; TRBD1 might be the D (5 bases). The CDR3 totals 14 residues. The V gene's germline CDR1 is WSHSY and CDR2 SAAADI. The CDR3 region is CASTEWGLNSPLHF. The CDR3 bases are TGCGCCAGCACTGAGTGGGGCCTAAATTCACCCCTCCACTTT.

The chain links TRBV3-1 (or the pseudogene TRBV3-2) to TRBJ2-2, with TRBD1 matching over 9 bases. CDR3 size: 14 residues. J lost 7 bases, V lost 4 bases, and 4 bases had no gene match. Germline CDR1 is LGHDT and CDR2 is YNNKEL (reference sequence). CDR3 nucleotides: TGTGCCAGCAGCCCGACAGGGGGAGGCGGGGAGCTGTTTTTT. It codes for CASSPTGGGGELFF.

This rearrangement joins TRBV7-2 to TRBJ1-5, with 8 nucleotides matching TRBD1. Germline V gene data show CDR1 as SGHTA and CDR2 as FQGNSA. The length of the CDR3 is 18 residues. Losses at the gene ends were 4 bases for V and 1 base for J; bases not matched to a gene: 12. CDR3 sequence reads: CASSSPPGQGGSNQPQHF. CDR3 sequence (DNA): TGTGCCAGCAGCTCCCCACCAGGACAGGGAGGCAGCAATCAGCCCCAGCATTTT.

The V gene is TRBV7-3, the J gene TRBJ2-1, with 7 bases fitting TRBD2. The CDR3 runs 16 residues. V was clipped by 1 base and J by 6 bases; unmatched bases: 9. Germline loops: CDR1 SGHTA, CDR2 FQGTGA. CDR3 loop: CASSLMGAGISNEQFF. CDR3 nucleotides: TGTGCCAGCAGCTTAATGGGAGCGGGAATATCCAATGAGCAGTTCTTC.

This chain connects TRBV18 to TRBJ1-2; D is uncertain. There are 12 residues in the CDR3. The germline gives CDR1 KGHSH, CDR2 LQKENI. V was trimmed by 1 base and J by 8 bases, leaving 8 bases between them. DNA of the CDR3: TGTGCCAGCTCACCACAGACGGAGGGCTACACCTTC. Amino acid sequence: CASSPQTEGYTF.

The chain combines TRBV3-1 (or the pseudogene TRBV3-2) with TRBJ1-1; the D gene is possibly TRBD1 (5 bases). V was pared by 1 base and J by 11 bases, with 17 bases between. The CDR3 runs 14 residues. Germline assignment: CDR1 LGHDT and CDR2 YNNKEL (reference sequence). The CDR3 spells CASSQADSSPRAFF. The CDR3 DNA reads as TGTGCCAGCAGCCAAGCAGACAGTTCCCCCAGGGCTTTCTTT.

V is TRBV25-1 and J is TRBJ1-6; TRBD1 might be the D (5 bases). The V end lost 2 bases, the J end lost 10 bases, and 18 bases lay between the germline ends. This CDR3 comprises 16 residues. Germline-derived CDR1 and CDR2 are MGHDK and SYGVNS. The CDR3 sequence is CASSEGAGRLGSPLHF. The DNA for the CDR3 is TGTGCCAGCAGTGAAGGCGCAGGGAGGTTGGGATCACCCCTCCACTTT.

Regarding this clone: This sample includes further DNA sequences coding for the same CDR3. The genes are TRBV19 and TRBJ2-3; 8 nucleotides agree with TRBD1. The CDR3 consists of 13 residues. After removal of 5 bases from V and 4 bases from J, the junction contained 2 bases not matched to a gene. Germline V gene sequence: CDR1 LNHDA, CDR2 SQIVND (reference sequence). The CDR3 spells CASSPQGADTQYF. The CDR3 region has the DNA TGTGCCAGTAGTCCACAGGGGGCAGATACGCAGTATTTT.

The chain uses TRBV19 and TRBJ1-3; 8 nucleotides align to TRBD1. Trimming at V came to 6 bases and at J to 0 bases, leaving 7 bases not matched to a gene. The length of the CDR3 is 16 residues. Germline V gives CDR1 LNHDA, CDR2 SQIVND (reference sequence). CDR3 residues: CASSTQGASSGNTIYF. CDR3 bases: TGTGCCAGTAGCACCCAGGGGGCCAGCTCTGGAAACACCATATATTTT.

This chain connects TRBV7-2 to TRBJ2-7; D possibly corresponds to TRBD1 (7 bases). The CDR3 is 14 residues long. The V and J ends lost 10 bases and 2 bases respectively, with 18 bases between them. Germline-derived CDR1 and CDR2 are SGHTA and FQGNSA. The CDR3 nucleotides read TGTGCCACCCAGGGGGGCGGCGGGCCCTACGAGCAGTACTTC. It encodes CATQGGGGPYEQYF.

The chain carries TRBV18 and TRBJ1-1; D is perhaps TRBD1 (6 bases). Germline values: CDR1 KGHSH, CDR2 LQKENI. V lost 3 bases and J 6 bases, leaving 14 bases between the germline ends. This CDR3 has 14 amino acids. CDR3 region: CASSPGAVGAEAFF. As DNA, the CDR3 is TGTGCCAGCTCACCGGGGGCCGTGGGGGCTGAAGCTTTCTTT.

The J gene is TRBJ1-1, the V gene TRBV11-3; D not certain. Trimming stripped 6 bases from V and 8 bases from J, with 16 bases between. This CDR3 has 13 amino acids. Germline CDR1 and CDR2: SGHNT and YENEEA. DNA of the CDR3: TGTGCCAGCAGACCCGCGGGCAGTCGGGAAGCTTTCTTT. This codes for CASRPAGSREAFF.

J is TRBJ1-2 and V is TRBV6-5, with D unresolved. The length of the CDR3 is 14 residues. V was shortened by 2 bases and J by 4 bases, with 11 bases between the two germline ends. The germline V gene has CDR1 MNHEY and CDR2 SVGAGI. The CDR3 DNA follows: TGTGCCAGCAGTTACGAGACTACTGGCTATGGCTACACCTTC. Its protein product is CASSYETTGYGYTF.

CDR3 region: CASSRLAIDEQFF. Written as DNA, the CDR3 is TGTGCCAGCAGCCGACTAGCCATCGATGAGCAGTTCTTC. This chain links TRBV14 with TRBJ2-1; TRBD2 matches 7 bases. The trim removed 4 bases at V and 8 bases at J, leaving 5 bases unmatched. The germline V gene has CDR1 SGHDN and CDR2 FVKESK. CDR3 size: 13 residues.

The V call is TRBV9, the J call TRBJ2-1; tentative D call: TRBD2 (6 bases). The ends were cut back, 9 bases at V and 10 bases at J, with 14 bases in the middle. This CDR3 has 11 residues. Germline assignment: CDR1 SGDLS and CDR2 YYNGEE. The CDR3 reads CATERAGEQFF. The CDR3 DNA reads as TGTGCCACGGAAAGGGCGGGGGAGCAGTTCTTC.

V usage is TRBV5-1 and J usage is TRBJ2-5; the match to TRBD2 covers 8 bases. CDR1 is SGHRS, CDR2 YFSETQ, per germline. This CDR3 is built from 17 residues. After removal of 4 bases from V and 5 bases from J, the junction contained 16 bases not matched to a gene. The CDR3 loop reads CASSLPQLAGLGETQYF. As DNA, the CDR3 is TGCGCCAGCAGCCTCCCCCAATTAGCGGGATTGGGGGAGACCCAGTACTTC.

The rearrangement links TRBV18 to TRBJ2-1, with D perhaps TRBD1 (6 bases). The ends were cut back, 5 bases at V and 4 bases at J, with 15 bases in the middle. The CDR3 covers 15 residues. Germline V gene sequence: CDR1 KGHSH, CDR2 LQKENI. The CDR3 loop reads CASSAGQNGYNEQFF. The CDR3 DNA reads TGTGCCAGCTCAGCCGGACAGAACGGGTACAATGAGCAGTTCTTC.

The chain couples TRBV4-2 to TRBJ1-5, with 7 bases matching TRBD1. The CDR3 has 15 amino acids. Losses at the gene ends were 4 bases for V and 6 bases for J; bases not matched to a gene: 9. Germline V gene data show CDR1 as LGHNA and CDR2 as YNFKEQ. In nucleotides, the CDR3 is TGTGCCAGCAGCCCTACAGGGGAAGGTGGTCAGCCCCAGCATTTT. Residues: CASSPTGEGGQPQHF.

This sequence joins TRBV18 and TRBJ2-3; D remains ambiguous. Germline-derived CDR1 and CDR2 are KGHSH and LQKENI. The CDR3 is 12 residues long. Deletions cut 3 bases from V and 4 bases from J, with 5 bases between. The CDR3 spells CASSPGADTQYF. In nucleotides, the CDR3 is TGTGCCAGCTCACCGGGCGCAGATACGCAGTATTTT.

The chain has TRBV2 and TRBJ2-5; D is unclear. This CDR3 is 12 amino acids long. Trimming took 8 bases from V and 0 from J, leaving 7 bases between them. Germline values: CDR1 SNHLY, CDR2 FYNNEI. As DNA, the CDR3 is TGTGCCAGCGACACCAACCAAGAGACCCAGTACTTC. Protein sequence: CASDTNQETQYF.

The rearrangement links TRBV5-5 to TRBJ2-1, with a tentative D call TRBD2 (7 bases). V shed 3 bases and J shed 2 bases, with 15 bases lying between them. Germline loops: CDR1 SGHKS, CDR2 YYEKEE (reference sequence). This CDR3 region has 16 residues. The CDR3 here is CASSWRGGAAYNEQFF. In nucleotides, the CDR3 is TGTGCCAGCAGCTGGAGGGGGGGAGCCGCCTACAATGAGCAGTTCTTC. Variable domain in full (rest from reference TRBV5-5 and TRBJ2-1): DAGVTQSPTHLIKTRGQQVTLRCSPISGHKSVSWYQQVLGQGPQFIFQYYEKEERGRGNFPDRFSARQFPNYSSELNVNALLLGDSALYLCASSWRGGAAYNEQFFGPGTRLTVL.

V and J are TRBV6-5 and TRBJ1-4; D is perhaps TRBD1 (5 bases). The CDR3 spans 13 residues. V was cut by 6 bases and J by 7 bases, with 12 bases left in between. The germline V gene encodes CDR1 MNHEY and CDR2 SVGAGI. In DNA form, the CDR3 reads TGTGCCAGCAGGGCAGGGTTGTTTGAAAAACTGTTTTTT. It is translated as CASRAGLFEKLFF.